A single sample gave rise to the 26 T cell receptor beta chains below, sequenced in a study of cytomegalovirus exposure and HLA in healthy donors. Vbeta (60) and Jbeta (13) primers were used in the PCR. The table came from immunoSEQ multiplex PCR; TCRdb's copy has only in-frame clones and leaves some out. The sample yields nearly 200,000 clones, 82% seen once. Specimen: PBMCs. The receptors derive from a boy between 2 and 10 years old in good health and CMV-seronegative.

The V call is TRBV7-9, the J call TRBJ2-5; TRBD2 matches at 7 bases. The V gene's germline CDR1 is SEHNR and CDR2 FQNEAQ (reference sequence). The CDR3 loop spans 15 amino acids. With 7 bases clipped from V and 2 bases from J, the junction kept 10 bases outside the gene matches. CDR3 amino acids: CASMARASGQETQYF. The CDR3 DNA reads TGTGCCAGCATGGCCCGGGCTAGCGGACAAGAGACCCAGTACTTC.

This clone was counted a single time. V and J are TRBV11-3 and TRBJ1-1, with D uncertain. V was trimmed by 2 bases and J by 5 bases, leaving 9 bases between them. The CDR3 spans 13 residues. The germline gives CDR1 SGHNT, CDR2 YENEEA. This CDR3 is CASSLTEGTEAFF. For the CDR3, the DNA is TGTGCCAGCAGCTTAACTGAGGGAACTGAAGCTTTCTTT.

The chain carries TRBV11-2 and TRBJ1-2, with 7 positions matching TRBD1. With V trimmed by 4 bases and J by 3 bases, 5 bases remained unmatched. The CDR3 spans 14 residues. Germline CDR1 and CDR2: SGHAT and FQNNGV. The CDR3 region is CASSSQTGHYGYTF. The CDR3 DNA reads as TGTGCCAGCAGCTCCCAGACAGGGCACTATGGCTACACCTTC. The full variable domain, its missing parts supplied by reference TRBV11-2 and TRBJ1-2, is EAGVAQSPRYKIIEKRQSVAFWCNPISGHATLYWYQQILGQGPKLLIQFQNNGVVDDSQLPKDRFSAERLKGVDSTLKIQPAKLEDSAVYLCASSSQTGHYGYTFGSGTRLTVV.

The chain is built from TRBV18 and TRBJ1-2, with 10 positions matching TRBD1. CDR1 and CDR2 (germline): KGHSH, LQKENI. There are 16 residues in the CDR3. Trimming at V came to 4 bases and at J to 0 bases, leaving 5 bases not matched to a gene. Here the CDR3 reads CASSRSGTGANYGYTF. The CDR3 coding sequence is TGTGCCAGCTCACGATCCGGGACAGGGGCTAACTATGGCTACACCTTC.

The chain couples TRBV6-1 to TRBJ2-7; D call uncertain. The CDR3 has 12 amino acids. Per germline, CDR1 MNHNS and CDR2 SASEGT. The ends were cut back, 4 bases at V and 5 bases at J, with 9 bases in the middle. CDR3 protein: CASSARSNEQYF. The CDR3 coding sequence is TGTGCCAGCAGTGCGAGGAGTAACGAGCAGTACTTC.

The V and J genes are TRBV19 and TRBJ1-1, with D tentatively TRBD1 (6 bases). The CDR3 consists of 14 residues. CDR1 is LNHDA, CDR2 SQIVND, per germline (reference sequence). Trimming took off 5 bases at V and 6 bases at J, with 16 bases between the two ends. The CDR3 region has the DNA TGTGCCAGTAGTTCTGTTACAGGGTTTTCTGAAGCTTTCTTT. Translated: CASSSVTGFSEAFF.

The chain uses TRBV7-6 and TRBJ1-4, with D tentatively TRBD1 (5 bases). Germline CDR1 SGHVS, CDR2 FNYEAQ. This CDR3 is built from 14 residues. Trimming left V 6 bases short and J 1 base short, with 9 bases between. The CDR3 here is CASREGVTNEKLFF. The CDR3 DNA follows: TGTGCCAGCAGGGAAGGGGTAACTAATGAAAAACTGTTTTTT.

This clone showed up just a few times. A junction boundary mismatches the germline segment, possibly from a read error. The V gene is TRBV7-9, the J gene TRBJ1-2, with D possibly matching TRBD1 (6 bases). Looked up from germline, CDR1 is SEHNR and CDR2 is FQNEAQ (reference sequence). This CDR3 is built from 16 residues. The CDR3 DNA reads as TGTTCCAGCAGCACCAACTCCGCAGGGGACGGCTCTGGCTACACCTTC. Encoded protein: CSSSTNSAGDGSGYTF.

In regard to this clone: The same CDR3 is also encoded by other DNA sequences in this sample. The rearrangement links TRBV7-9 to TRBJ2-7; 7 bases agree with TRBD2. The germline V gene encodes CDR1 SEHNR and CDR2 FQNEAQ (reference sequence). Germline trimming cut 5 bases from V and 4 bases from J; bases unmatched to any gene: 2. The CDR3 runs to 12 residues. For the CDR3, the DNA is TGTGCCAGCAGCCGGGACTATTACGAGCAGTACTTC. Translation: CASSRDYYEQYF.

The gene calls are TRBV7-8 and TRBJ2-5, with TRBD1 identical over 8 bases. J lost 2 bases, V lost 5 bases, and 4 bases had no gene match. Germline V gene data show CDR1 as SGHVS and CDR2 as FQNEAQ. The CDR3 has 14 amino acids. As DNA, the CDR3 is TGTGCCAGCAGCCCCCGACAGGGGCAAGAGACCCAGTACTTC. Protein: CASSPRQGQETQYF. Looking up the rest from reference TRBV7-8 and TRBJ2-5 gives the full variable domain: GAGVSQSPRYKVAKRGQDVALRCDPISGHVSLFWYQQALGQGPEFLTYFQNEAQLDKSGLPSDRFFAERPEGSVSTLKIQRTQQEDSAVYLCASSPRQGQETQYFGPGTRLLVL.

The V call is TRBV6-6, the J call TRBJ2-7; perhaps TRBD2 as D (6 bases). V shed 6 bases and J shed 5 bases, with 17 bases lying between them. The V gene's germline CDR1 is MNHNY and CDR2 SVGAGI (reference sequence). CDR3 length: 14 residues. DNA for the CDR3: TGTGCCAGCAGATGGGACTTCCCCCGCCACGAGCAGTACTTC. Protein: CASRWDFPRHEQYF.

V gene TRBV27 combines with J gene TRBJ1-6; D is unresolved. This CDR3 is built from 13 residues. Trimming left V 7 bases short and J 9 bases short, with 13 bases between. From germline, CDR1 is MNHEY and CDR2 SMNVEV (reference sequence). CDR3 DNA sequence: TGTGCCAGCACCTCAACCTCGGGTTCACCCCTCCACTTT. It translates to CASTSTSGSPLHF.

This clone has only a few counts. The chain recombines TRBV19 with TRBJ2-3; 9 bases are a match to TRBD2. Germline V gene sequence: CDR1 LNHDA, CDR2 SQIVND (reference sequence). This CDR3 comprises 17 residues. The J segment lost 6 bases and the V segment lost 3 bases, leaving 13 bases of the junction unmatched. CDR3: CASSISWGAGGLDTQYF. In nucleotides, the CDR3 is TGTGCCAGTAGTATTAGCTGGGGCGCGGGGGGGCTGGATACGCAGTATTTT.

On this clone: The junction departs from the called germline gene at one end, perhaps through a read error. The chain recombines TRBV7-9 with TRBJ1-1; TRBD1 agrees at 8 bases. From germline, CDR1 is SEHNR and CDR2 FQNEAQ (reference sequence). CDR3 length equals 17 residues. DNA for the CDR3: TGTTCCAGCAGCTTAGGGACAGGCGGTATCATGAACACTGAAGCTTTCTTT. It specifies CSSSLGTGGIMNTEAFF.

This clone was detected once. This chain uses TRBV5-4 with TRBJ2-7; possibly TRBD2 for D (6 bases). V was pared by 3 bases and J by 4 bases, with 14 bases between. The CDR3 is 14 amino acids. Germline values: CDR1 SGHNT, CDR2 YYREEE (reference sequence). CDR3 in amino acids: CASSWGDLRYEQYF. CDR3 nucleotides: TGTGCCAGCAGCTGGGGGGACCTCCGGTACGAGCAGTACTTC.

This clone appeared once. J is TRBJ2-3 and V is TRBV6-5; perhaps TRBD2 as D (5 bases). Germline CDR1 reads MNHEY; CDR2 reads SVGAGI. The CDR3 is made up of 13 amino acids. Deletions cut 7 bases from V and 1 base from J, with 9 bases between. The CDR3 DNA reads as TGTGCCAGCAAAGAGGAGGGCACAGATACGCAGTATTTT. This codes for CASKEEGTDTQYF.

This chain links TRBV27 with TRBJ1-5; D unresolved. Trimming pared 4 bases from V and 0 bases from J, leaving 13 bases between. Looked up from germline, CDR1 is MNHEY and CDR2 is SMNVEV (reference sequence). CDR3 length: 16 residues. This CDR3 is CASSSITGFSNQPQHF. DNA of the CDR3: TGTGCCAGCAGTTCTATCACCGGGTTTAGCAATCAGCCCCAGCATTTT.

V gene TRBV7-9 combines with J gene TRBJ1-5, with a weak D call TRBD1 (5 bases). Trimming took 3 bases from V and 4 from J, leaving 10 bases between them. The CDR3 consists of 14 residues. CDR1 and CDR2 from the germline V gene are SEHNR and FQNEAQ (reference sequence). The CDR3 is CASSFQGLNQPQHF. In DNA form, the CDR3 reads TGTGCCAGCAGCTTTCAGGGTCTGAATCAGCCCCAGCATTTT.

DNA of the CDR3: TGTGCCAGCAGCGCCGGGACTAGCGGGGATTTTGAGAACACCGGGGAGCTGTTTTTT. Its protein is CASSAGTSGDFENTGELFF. The chain uses TRBV9 and TRBJ2-2; 13 bases line up with TRBD2. CDR1 and CDR2 (germline): SGDLS, YYNGEE. The CDR3 is made up of 19 amino acids. V lost 3 bases and J lost 1; bases outside the gene matches: 9.

The genes are TRBV29-1 and TRBJ2-5, with 7 positions matching TRBD1. The J call may be in error: the DNA end matches TRBJ2-7 better. The CDR3 consists of 15 residues. The germline V gene has CDR1 SQVTM and CDR2 ANQGSEA. CDR3 bases: TGCAGCGTTGAAGAGTCCTCGGGACAGTACTACGAGCAGTACTTC. Translated, it gives CSVEESSGQYYEQYF.

The rearrangement uses TRBV28 and TRBJ2-1, with 9 bases identical to TRBD2. The CDR3 consists of 16 residues. Germline loops: CDR1 MDHEN, CDR2 SYDVKM. With 8 bases clipped from V and 5 bases from J, the junction kept 13 bases outside the gene matches. CDR3: CASPFGVGGGDNEQFF. DNA of the CDR3: TGTGCCAGCCCCTTTGGGGTGGGCGGGGGGGACAATGAGCAGTTCTTC.

This clone was counted a few times. The chain employs TRBV2 and TRBJ1-2; the D gene is possibly TRBD1 (6 bases). The CDR3 spans 13 residues. The germline gives CDR1 SNHLY, CDR2 FYNNEI. Deletions cut 8 bases from V and 0 bases from J, with 10 bases between. This chain's CDR3 is CASAWTANYGYTF. CDR3 nucleotides: TGTGCCAGCGCCTGGACAGCTAACTATGGCTACACCTTC.

The chain employs TRBV6-1 and TRBJ1-2; D is unresolved. CDR1 is MNHNS and CDR2 is SASEGT in the germline V gene. The V and J ends lost 4 bases and 4 bases respectively, with 19 bases between them. The CDR3 length is 16 residues. CDR3 DNA: TGTGCCAGCAGTGGAACCTACAGTGCCCGGGGCTATGGCTACACCTTC. Its protein is CASSGTYSARGYGYTF.

The chain links TRBV7-3 to TRBJ2-3, with 8 nucleotides matching TRBD1. J lost 3 bases, V lost 3 bases, and 8 bases had no gene match. Germline CDR1 SGHTA, CDR2 FQGTGA. The CDR3 sequence is 16 residues long. The CDR3 coding sequence is TGTGCCAGCAGCTTTGGCGGGACAGGCGGGACAGATACGCAGTATTTT. Translated: CASSFGGTGGTDTQYF.

The chain employs TRBV13 and TRBJ1-1; the match to TRBD1 covers 7 bases. Germline values: CDR1 PRHDT, CDR2 FYEKMQ (reference sequence). CDR3 length equals 14 residues. The V segment lost 4 bases and the J segment 4 bases; nucleotides outside the gene matches: 6. The CDR3 is CASSWKGATTEAFF. CDR3 nucleotide sequence: TGTGCCAGCAGCTGGAAGGGGGCGACCACTGAAGCTTTCTTT.

This clone has only a few counts. This chain links TRBV11-2 with TRBJ2-7, with TRBD1 matching over 12 bases. Germline-derived CDR1 and CDR2 are SGHAT and FQNNGV. The junction had 12 bases not matched to a gene; V was cut back by 5 bases and J by 7 bases. This CDR3 comprises 16 residues. DNA for the CDR3: TGTGCCAGCAGCCCTAGCCGGGACAGGGGGCATCGGGAGCAGTACTTC. It is translated as CASSPSRDRGHREQYF.